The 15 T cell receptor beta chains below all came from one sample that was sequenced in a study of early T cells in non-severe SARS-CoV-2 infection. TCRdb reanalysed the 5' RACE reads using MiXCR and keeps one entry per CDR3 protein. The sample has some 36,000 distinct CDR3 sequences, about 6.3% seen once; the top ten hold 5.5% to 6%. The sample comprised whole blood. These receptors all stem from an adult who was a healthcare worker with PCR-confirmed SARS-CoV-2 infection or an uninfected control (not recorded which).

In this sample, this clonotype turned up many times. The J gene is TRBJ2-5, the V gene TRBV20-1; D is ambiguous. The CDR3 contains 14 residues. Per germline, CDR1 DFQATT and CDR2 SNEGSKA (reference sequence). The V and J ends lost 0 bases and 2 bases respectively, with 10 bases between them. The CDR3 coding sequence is TGCAGTGCTAGAGATAGCAAAACACAAGAGACCCAGTACTTC. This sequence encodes CSARDSKTQETQYF.

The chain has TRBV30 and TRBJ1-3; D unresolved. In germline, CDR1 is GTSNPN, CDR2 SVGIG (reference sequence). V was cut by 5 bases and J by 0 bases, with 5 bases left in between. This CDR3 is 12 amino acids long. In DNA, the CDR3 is TGTGCCTGGCGTACCTCTGGAAACACCATATATTTT. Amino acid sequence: CAWRTSGNTIYF.

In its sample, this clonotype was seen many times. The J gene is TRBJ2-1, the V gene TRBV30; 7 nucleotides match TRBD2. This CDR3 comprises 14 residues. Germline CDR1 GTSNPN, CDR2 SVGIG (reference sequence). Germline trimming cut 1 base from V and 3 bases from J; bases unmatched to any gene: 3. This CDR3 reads CAWSGPSGYNEQFF. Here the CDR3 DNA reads TGTGCCTGGAGTGGCCCTAGCGGCTACAATGAGCAGTTCTTC.

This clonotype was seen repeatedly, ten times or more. This CDR3 is CASSTGGGLDDTQYF. The CDR3 region has the DNA TGTGCCAGCAGCACAGGGGGCGGCCTGGACGATACGCAGTATTTT. This chain connects TRBV28 to TRBJ2-3, with TRBD1 identical over 9 bases. The CDR3 runs to 15 residues. J was trimmed by 6 bases and V by 6 bases; bases with no gene match: 10. CDR1 and CDR2 from the germline V gene are MDHEN and SYDVKM.

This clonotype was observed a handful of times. Here the CDR3 DNA reads TGTGCCAGCAGCTCAGCGGGAAGCTCCTACGAGCAGTACTTC. Translating it yields CASSSAGSSYEQYF. The chain recombines TRBV14 with TRBJ2-7; 7 bases align to TRBD2. This CDR3 contains 14 residues. V lost 5 bases and J lost 0; bases outside the gene matches: 4. CDR1 and CDR2 from the germline V gene are SGHDN and FVKESK.

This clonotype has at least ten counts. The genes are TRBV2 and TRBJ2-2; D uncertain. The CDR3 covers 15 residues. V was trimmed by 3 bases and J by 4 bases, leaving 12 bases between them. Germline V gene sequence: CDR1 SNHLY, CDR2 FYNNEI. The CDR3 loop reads CASSEGDLTTGELFF. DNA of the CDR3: TGTGCCAGCAGTGAGGGCGACTTGACCACCGGGGAGCTGTTTTTT.

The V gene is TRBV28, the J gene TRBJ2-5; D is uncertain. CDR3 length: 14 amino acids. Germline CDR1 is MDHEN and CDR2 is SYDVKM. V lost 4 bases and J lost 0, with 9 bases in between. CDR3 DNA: TGTGCCAGCAGTTCCTCTTGGGACCAAGAGACCCAGTACTTC. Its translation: CASSSSWDQETQYF.

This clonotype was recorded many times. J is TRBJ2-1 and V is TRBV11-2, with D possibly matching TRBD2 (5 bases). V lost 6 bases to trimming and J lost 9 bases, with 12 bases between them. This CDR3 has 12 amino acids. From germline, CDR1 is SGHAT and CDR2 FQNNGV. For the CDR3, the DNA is TGTGCCAGCAGACAAACTAGTTCTGAGCAGTTCTTC. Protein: CASRQTSSEQFF.

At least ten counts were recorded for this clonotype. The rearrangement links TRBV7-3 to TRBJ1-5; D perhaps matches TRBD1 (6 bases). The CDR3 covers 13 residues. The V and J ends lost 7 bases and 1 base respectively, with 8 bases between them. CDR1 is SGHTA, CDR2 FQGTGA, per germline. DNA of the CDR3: TGTGCCAGCAAGCAGGGGAGCAATCAGCCCCAGCATTTT. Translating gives CASKQGSNQPQHF.

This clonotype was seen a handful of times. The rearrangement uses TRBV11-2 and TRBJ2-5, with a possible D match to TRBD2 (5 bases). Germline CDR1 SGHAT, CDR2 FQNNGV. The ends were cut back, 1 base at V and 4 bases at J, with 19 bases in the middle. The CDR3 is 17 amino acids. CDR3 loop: CASSLAGVSGTTETQYF. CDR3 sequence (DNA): TGTGCCAGCAGCTTAGCAGGCGTGTCGGGAACCACAGAGACCCAGTACTTC.

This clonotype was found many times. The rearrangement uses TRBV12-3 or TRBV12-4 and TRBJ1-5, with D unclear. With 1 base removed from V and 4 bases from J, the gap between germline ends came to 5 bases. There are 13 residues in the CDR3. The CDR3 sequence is CASSLEMNQPQHF. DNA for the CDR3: TGTGCCAGCAGTTTAGAAATGAATCAGCCCCAGCATTTT.

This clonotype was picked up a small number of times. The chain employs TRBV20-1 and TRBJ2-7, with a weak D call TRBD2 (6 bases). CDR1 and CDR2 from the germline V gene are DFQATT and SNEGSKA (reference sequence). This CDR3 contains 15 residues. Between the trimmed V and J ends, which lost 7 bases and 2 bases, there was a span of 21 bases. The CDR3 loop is CSGTRVGREPYEQYF. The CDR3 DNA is TGCAGTGGTACAAGGGTTGGGCGGGAACCCTACGAGCAGTACTTC.

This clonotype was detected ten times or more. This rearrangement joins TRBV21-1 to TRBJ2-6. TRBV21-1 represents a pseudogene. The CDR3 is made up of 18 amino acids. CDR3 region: CASSKDVKIYSGANVLTF. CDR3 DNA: TGTGCCAGCAGCAAAGACGTGAAGATATACTCTGGGGCCAACGTCCTGACTTTC.

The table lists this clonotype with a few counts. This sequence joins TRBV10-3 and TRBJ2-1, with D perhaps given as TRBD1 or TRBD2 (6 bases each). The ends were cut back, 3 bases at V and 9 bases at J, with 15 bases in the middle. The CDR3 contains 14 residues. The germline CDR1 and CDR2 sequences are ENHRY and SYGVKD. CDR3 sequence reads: CAISESEEGGEQFF. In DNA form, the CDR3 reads TGTGCCATCAGTGAAAGTGAGGAGGGGGGTGAGCAGTTCTTC.

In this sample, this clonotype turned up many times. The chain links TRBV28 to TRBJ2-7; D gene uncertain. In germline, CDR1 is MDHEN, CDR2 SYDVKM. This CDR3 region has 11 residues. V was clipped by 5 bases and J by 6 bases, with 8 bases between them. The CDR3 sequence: CASSRLFEQYF. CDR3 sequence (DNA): TGTGCCAGCAGTCGTCTTTTCGAGCAGTACTTC.